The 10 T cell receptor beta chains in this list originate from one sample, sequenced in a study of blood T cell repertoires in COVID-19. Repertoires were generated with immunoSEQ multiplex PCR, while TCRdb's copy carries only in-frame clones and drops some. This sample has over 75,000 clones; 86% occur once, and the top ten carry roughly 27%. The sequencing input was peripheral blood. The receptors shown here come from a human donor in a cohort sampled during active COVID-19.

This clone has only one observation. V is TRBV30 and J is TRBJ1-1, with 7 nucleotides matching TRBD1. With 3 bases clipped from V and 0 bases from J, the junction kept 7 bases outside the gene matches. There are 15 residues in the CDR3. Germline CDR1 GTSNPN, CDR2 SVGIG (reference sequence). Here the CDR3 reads CAWSSTGVLNTEAFF. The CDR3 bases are TGTGCCTGGAGCAGTACAGGGGTCTTGAACACTGAAGCTTTCTTT.

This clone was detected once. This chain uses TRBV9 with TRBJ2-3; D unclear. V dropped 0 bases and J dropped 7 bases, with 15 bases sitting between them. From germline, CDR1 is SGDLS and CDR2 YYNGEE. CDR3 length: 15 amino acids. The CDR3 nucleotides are TGTGCCAGCAGCGTAGGTCATGCGGTTTTCTATACGCAGTATTTT. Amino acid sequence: CASSVGHAVFYTQYF.

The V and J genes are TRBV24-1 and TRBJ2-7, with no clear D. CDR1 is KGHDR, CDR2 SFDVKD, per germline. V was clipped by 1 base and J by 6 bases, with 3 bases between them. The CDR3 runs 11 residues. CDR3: CATSDFREQYF. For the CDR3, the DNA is TGTGCCACCAGTGATTTTCGCGAGCAGTACTTC.

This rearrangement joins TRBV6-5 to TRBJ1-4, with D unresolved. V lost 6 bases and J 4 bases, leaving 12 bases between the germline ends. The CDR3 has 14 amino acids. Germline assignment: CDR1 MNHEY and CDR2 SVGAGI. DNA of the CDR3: TGTGCCAGCAGCACCGACTTATATAATGAAAAACTGTTTTTT. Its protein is CASSTDLYNEKLFF.

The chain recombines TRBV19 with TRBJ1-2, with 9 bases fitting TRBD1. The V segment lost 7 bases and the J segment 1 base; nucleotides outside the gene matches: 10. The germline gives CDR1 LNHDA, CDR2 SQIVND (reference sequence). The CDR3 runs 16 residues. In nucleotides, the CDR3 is TGTGCCAGTAAGTCGGGACAGGGCCATTATAACTATGGCTACACCTTC. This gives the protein CASKSGQGHYNYGYTF.

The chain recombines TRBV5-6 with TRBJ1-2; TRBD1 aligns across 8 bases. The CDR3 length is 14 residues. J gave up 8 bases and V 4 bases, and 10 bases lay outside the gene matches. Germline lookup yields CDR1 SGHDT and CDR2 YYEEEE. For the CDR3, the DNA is TGTGCCAGCAGCGTGTCCAGGGGGCTACAGGGCTACACCTTC. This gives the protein CASSVSRGLQGYTF.

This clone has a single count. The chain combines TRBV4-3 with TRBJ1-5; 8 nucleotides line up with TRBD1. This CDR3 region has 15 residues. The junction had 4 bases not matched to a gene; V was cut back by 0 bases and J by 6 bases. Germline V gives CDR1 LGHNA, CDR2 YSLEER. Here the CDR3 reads CASSQEPGGGQPQHF. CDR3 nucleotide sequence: TGCGCCAGCAGCCAAGAACCAGGGGGCGGTCAGCCCCAGCATTTT.

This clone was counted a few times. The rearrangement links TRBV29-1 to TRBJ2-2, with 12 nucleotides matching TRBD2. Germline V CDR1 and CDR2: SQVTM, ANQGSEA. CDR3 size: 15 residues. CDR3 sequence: CTIRLAGAQTGELFF. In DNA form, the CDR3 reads TGCACCATACGACTAGCGGGGGCCCAAACCGGGGAGCTGTTTTTT.

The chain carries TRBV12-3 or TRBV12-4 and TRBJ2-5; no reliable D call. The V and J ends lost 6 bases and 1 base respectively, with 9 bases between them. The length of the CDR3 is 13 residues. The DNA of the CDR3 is TGTGCCAGCAGCGTCAGAATCCAAGAGACCCAGTACTTC. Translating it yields CASSVRIQETQYF.

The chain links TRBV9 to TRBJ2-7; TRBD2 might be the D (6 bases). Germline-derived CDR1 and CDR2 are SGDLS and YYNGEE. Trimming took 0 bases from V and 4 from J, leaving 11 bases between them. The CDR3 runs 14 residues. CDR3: CASSVVAGTYEQYF. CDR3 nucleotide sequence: TGTGCCAGCAGCGTAGTGGCGGGGACTTACGAGCAGTACTTC.